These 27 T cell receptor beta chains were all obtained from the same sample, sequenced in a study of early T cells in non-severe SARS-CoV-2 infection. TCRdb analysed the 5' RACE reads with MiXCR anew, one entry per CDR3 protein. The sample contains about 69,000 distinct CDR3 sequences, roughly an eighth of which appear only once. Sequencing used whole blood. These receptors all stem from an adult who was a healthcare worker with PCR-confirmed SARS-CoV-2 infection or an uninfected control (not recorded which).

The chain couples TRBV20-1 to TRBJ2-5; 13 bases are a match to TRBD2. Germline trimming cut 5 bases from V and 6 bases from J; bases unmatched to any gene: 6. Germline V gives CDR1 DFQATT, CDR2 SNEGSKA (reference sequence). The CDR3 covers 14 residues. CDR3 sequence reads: CSALGLAGAQTQYF. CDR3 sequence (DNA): TGCAGTGCTCTCGGACTAGCGGGGGCCCAGACCCAGTACTTC.

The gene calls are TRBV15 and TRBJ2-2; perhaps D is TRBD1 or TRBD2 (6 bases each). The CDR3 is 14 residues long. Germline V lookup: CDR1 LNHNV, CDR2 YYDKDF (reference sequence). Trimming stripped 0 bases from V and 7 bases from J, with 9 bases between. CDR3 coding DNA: TGTGCCACCAGCAGAGAAAGGGGGGTCGGGGAGCTGTTTTTT. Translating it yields CATSRERGVGELFF.

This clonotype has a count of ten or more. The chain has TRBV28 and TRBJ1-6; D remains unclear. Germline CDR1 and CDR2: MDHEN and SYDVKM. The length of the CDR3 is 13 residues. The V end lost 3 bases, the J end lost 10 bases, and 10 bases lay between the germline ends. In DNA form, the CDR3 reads TGTGCCAGCAGTTTCCGGGGAGGATCACCCCTCCACTTT. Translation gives CASSFRGGSPLHF.

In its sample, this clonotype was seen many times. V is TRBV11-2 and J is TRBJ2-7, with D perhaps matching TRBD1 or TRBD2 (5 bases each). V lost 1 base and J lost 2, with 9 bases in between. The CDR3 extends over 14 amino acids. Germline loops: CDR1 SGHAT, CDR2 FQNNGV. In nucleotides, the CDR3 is TGTGCCAGCAGCTTAGGCCAGGGACCCTACGAGCAGTACTTC. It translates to CASSLGQGPYEQYF.

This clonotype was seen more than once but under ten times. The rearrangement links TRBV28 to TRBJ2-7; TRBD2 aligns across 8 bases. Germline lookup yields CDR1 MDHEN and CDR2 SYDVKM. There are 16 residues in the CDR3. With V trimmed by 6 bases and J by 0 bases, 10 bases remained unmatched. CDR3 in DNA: TGTGCCAGCAGCTTGGTTGGCGGGGGGCTCTCCTACGAGCAGTACTTC. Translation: CASSLVGGGLSYEQYF. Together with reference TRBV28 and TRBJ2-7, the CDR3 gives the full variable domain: DVKVTQSSRYLVKRTGEKVFLECVQDMDHENMFWYRQDPGLGLRLIYFSYDVKMKEKGDIPEGYSVSREKKERFSLILESASTNQTSMYLCASSLVGGGLSYEQYFGPGTRLTVT.

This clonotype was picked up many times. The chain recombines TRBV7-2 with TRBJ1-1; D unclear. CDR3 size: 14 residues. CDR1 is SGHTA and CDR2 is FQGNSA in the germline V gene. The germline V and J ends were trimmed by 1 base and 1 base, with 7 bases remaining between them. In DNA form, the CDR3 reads TGTGCCAGCAGCTTAGGCCAGCCGAACACTGAAGCTTTCTTT. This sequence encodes CASSLGQPNTEAFF.

The DNA of the CDR3 is TGCAGCGCCGGGACAGGGCCATCCGAGCAGTACTTC. This encodes CSAGTGPSEQYF. This rearrangement joins TRBV29-1 to TRBJ2-7; 9 bases agree with TRBD1. J was trimmed by 6 bases and V by 7 bases; bases with no gene match: 7. The CDR3 runs to 12 residues. Germline V CDR1 and CDR2: SQVTM, ANQGSEA.

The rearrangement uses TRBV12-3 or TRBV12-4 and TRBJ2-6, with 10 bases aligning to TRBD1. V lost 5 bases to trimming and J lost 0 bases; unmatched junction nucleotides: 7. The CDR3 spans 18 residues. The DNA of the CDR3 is TGTGCCAGCAGTCGAGGGACAGGGGACTACTCTGGGGCCAACGTCCTGACTTTC. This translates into CASSRGTGDYSGANVLTF.

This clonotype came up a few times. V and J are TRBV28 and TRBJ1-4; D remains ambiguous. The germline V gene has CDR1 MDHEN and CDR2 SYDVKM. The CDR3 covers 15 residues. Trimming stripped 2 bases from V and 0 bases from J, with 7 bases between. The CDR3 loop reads CASSLEGATNEKLFF. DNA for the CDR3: TGTGCCAGCAGTTTAGAGGGTGCAACTAATGAAAAACTGTTTTTT.

This CDR3 reads CSVEEGSQGPGFYNEQFF. The CDR3 region has the DNA TGCAGCGTTGAAGAGGGCTCACAGGGGCCCGGCTTTTACAATGAGCAGTTCTTC. The genes are TRBV29-1 and TRBJ2-1, with TRBD1 matching over 7 bases. Germline trimming cut 0 bases from V and 4 bases from J; bases unmatched to any gene: 15. The germline V gene encodes CDR1 SQVTM and CDR2 ANQGSEA. The length of the CDR3 is 18 residues.

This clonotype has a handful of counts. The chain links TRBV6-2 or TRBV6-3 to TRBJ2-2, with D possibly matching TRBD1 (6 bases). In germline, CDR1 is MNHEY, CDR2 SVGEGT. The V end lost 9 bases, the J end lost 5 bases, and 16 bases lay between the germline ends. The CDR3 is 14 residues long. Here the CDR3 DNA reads TGTGCCAGTAAACAGGGTTCGTGGACCGGGGAGCTGTTTTTT. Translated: CASKQGSWTGELFF.

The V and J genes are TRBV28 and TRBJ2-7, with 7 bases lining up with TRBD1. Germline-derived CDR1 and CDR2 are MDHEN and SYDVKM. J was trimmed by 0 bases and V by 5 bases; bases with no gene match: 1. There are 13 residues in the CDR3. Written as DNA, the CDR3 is TGTGCCAGCAGTGGACAGGACTCCTACGAGCAGTACTTC. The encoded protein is CASSGQDSYEQYF.

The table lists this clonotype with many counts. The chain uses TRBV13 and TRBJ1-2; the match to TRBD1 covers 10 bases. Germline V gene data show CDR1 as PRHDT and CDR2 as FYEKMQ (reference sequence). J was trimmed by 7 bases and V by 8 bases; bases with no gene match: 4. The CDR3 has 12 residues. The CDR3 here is CASRGQGIGYTF. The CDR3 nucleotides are TGTGCCAGCCGGGGACAGGGGATTGGCTACACCTTC.

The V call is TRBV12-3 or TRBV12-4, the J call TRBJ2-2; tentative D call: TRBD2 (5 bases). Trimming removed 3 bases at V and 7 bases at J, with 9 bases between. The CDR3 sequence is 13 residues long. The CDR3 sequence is CASSFVGSGELFF. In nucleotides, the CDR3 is TGTGCCAGCAGTTTCGTAGGGAGCGGGGAGCTGTTTTTT.

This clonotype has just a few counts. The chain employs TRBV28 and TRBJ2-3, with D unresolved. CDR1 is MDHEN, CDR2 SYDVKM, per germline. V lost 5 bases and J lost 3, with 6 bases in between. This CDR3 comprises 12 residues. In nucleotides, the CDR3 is TGTGCCAGCAGTCCACATACAGATACGCAGTATTTT. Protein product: CASSPHTDTQYF. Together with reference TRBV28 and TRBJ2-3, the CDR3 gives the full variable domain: DVKVTQSSRYLVKRTGEKVFLECVQDMDHENMFWYRQDPGLGLRLIYFSYDVKMKEKGDIPEGYSVSREKKERFSLILESASTNQTSMYLCASSPHTDTQYFGPGTRLTVL.

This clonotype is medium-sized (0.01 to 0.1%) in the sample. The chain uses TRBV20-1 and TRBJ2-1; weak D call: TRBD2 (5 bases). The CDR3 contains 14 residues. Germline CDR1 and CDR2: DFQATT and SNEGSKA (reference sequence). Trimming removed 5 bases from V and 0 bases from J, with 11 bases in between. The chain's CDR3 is CSALTGSSYNEQFF. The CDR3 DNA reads TGCAGTGCTCTGACGGGGAGCTCCTACAATGAGCAGTTCTTC.

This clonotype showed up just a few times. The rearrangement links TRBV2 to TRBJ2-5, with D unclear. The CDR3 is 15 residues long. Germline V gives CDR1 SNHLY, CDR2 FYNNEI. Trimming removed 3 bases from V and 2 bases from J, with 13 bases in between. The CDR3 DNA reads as TGTGCCAGCAGTGACCTAGGTGGTCAACAAGAGACCCAGTACTTC. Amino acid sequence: CASSDLGGQQETQYF.

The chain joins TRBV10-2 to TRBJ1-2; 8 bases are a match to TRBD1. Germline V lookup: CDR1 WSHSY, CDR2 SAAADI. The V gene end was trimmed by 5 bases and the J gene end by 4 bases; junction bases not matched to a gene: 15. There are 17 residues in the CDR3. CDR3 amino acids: CASSPQTGALLGYGYTF. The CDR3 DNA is TGCGCCAGCAGTCCCCAGACAGGGGCTCTTCTAGGCTATGGCTACACCTTC.

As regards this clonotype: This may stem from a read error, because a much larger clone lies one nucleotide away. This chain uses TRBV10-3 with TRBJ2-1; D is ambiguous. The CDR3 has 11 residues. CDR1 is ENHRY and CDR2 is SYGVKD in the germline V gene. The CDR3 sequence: CAISEGQEQLF. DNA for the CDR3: TGTGCCATCAGTGAAGGTCAAGAGCAGTTATTC.

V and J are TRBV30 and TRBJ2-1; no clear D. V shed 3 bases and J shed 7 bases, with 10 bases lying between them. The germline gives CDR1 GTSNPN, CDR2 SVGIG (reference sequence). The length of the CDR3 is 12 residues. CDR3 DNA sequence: TGTGCCTGGAGGCCAATCGGGAATGAGCAGTTCTTC. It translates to CAWRPIGNEQFF.

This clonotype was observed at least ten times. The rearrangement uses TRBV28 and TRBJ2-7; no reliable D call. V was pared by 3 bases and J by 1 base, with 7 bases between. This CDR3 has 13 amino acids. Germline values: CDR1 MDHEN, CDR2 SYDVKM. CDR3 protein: CASSFGRSYEQYF. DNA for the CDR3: TGTGCCAGCAGTTTCGGCCGGTCCTACGAGCAGTACTTC.

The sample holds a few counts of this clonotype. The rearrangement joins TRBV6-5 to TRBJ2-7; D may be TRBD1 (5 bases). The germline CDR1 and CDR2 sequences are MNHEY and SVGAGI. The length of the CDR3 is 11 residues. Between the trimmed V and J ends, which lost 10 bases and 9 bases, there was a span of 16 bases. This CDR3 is CATIRTIGQYF. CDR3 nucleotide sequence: TGTGCCACCATAAGGACAATCGGGCAGTACTTC.

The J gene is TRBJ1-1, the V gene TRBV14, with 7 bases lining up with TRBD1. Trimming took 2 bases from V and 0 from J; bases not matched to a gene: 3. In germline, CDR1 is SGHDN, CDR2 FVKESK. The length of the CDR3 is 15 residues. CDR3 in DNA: TGTGCCAGCAGCCAAAGGACAGGATTGAACACTGAAGCTTTCTTT. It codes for CASSQRTGLNTEAFF.

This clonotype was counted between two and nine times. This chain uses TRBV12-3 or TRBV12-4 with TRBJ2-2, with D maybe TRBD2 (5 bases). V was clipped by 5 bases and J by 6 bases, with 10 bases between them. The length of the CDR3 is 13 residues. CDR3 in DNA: TGTGCCAGCAGTCCCGAACTAGCCGGGGAGCTGTTTTTT. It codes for CASSPELAGELFF.

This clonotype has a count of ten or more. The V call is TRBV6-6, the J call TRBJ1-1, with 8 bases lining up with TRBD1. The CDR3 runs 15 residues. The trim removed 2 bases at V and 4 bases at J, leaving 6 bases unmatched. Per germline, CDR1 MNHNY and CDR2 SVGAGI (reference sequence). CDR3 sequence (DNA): TGTGCCAGCAGTTACGCCCCACAGGGGGGCACTGAAGCTTTCTTT. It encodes CASSYAPQGGTEAFF.

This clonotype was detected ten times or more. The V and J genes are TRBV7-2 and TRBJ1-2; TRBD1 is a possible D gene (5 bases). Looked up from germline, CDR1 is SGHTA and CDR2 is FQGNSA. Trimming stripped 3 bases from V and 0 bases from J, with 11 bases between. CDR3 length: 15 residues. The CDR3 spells CASSFLRTTNYGYTF. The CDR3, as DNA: TGTGCCAGCAGCTTCCTCAGGACAACTAACTATGGCTACACCTTC.

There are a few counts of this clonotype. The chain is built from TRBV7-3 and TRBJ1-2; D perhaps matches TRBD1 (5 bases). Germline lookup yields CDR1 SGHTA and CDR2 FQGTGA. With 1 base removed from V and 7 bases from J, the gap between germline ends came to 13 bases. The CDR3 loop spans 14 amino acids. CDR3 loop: CASSLNPGNVGYTF. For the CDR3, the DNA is TGTGCCAGCAGCTTAAATCCAGGGAACGTTGGCTACACCTTC.